Reported below is one T cell receptor (beta chain). The data belong to a study of blood T cell repertoires in COVID-19. Study information: Specimens from acute and convalescent COVID-19 originated in the United States, Italy and Spain. T cells, B-cell-depleted T cells, or PBMCs supplied cDNA or gDNA.

The CDR3 contains 13 residues. Germline V gene lookup returns CDR1 SGDLS and CDR2 YYNGEE. Trimming cost V 0 bases and J 2 bases, with 5 bases left between them. Sequenced by immunoSEQ multiplex PCR; TCRdb stores in-frame clones only, minus some. Here the sample spans approximately 230,000 clones, approximately 83% being singletons. Specimen: peripheral blood. V gene TRBV9 combines with J gene TRBJ1-1; D remains ambiguous. The sequence was collected from a man older than 75 with acute or convalescent COVID-19. The CDR3 region has the DNA TGTGCCAGCAGCGTAGACACCAACACTGAAGCTTTCTTT. It translates to CASSVDTNTEAFF.